This TCR beta chain was recovered during a study of Tregs in tolerant kidney transplant recipients. Germline CDR1 LNHDA, CDR2 SQIVND (reference sequence). The CDR3 loop spans 20 amino acids. V was clipped by 1 base and J by 0 bases; unmatched bases: 16. The method was immunoSEQ multiplex PCR; TCRdb's version includes in-frame clones alone and lacks a portion of them. The table lists 25,000 to 40,000 clones. A word on this clone: The read ends 3 residues shy of where the CDR3 ends; the end is completed using the germline J gene.

Recipients received nonmyeloablative bone marrow transplants from related graft donors, with transient mixed chimerism. The TCR originated in a human patient who received a combined kidney and bone marrow transplant. The graft donor may have contributed some T cells. Sequences were derived from CD4+ T cells from blood (PBMCs), sampled 24 months after the transplant. This chain links TRBV19 with TRBJ1-1; TRBD1 matches at 8 bases. CDR3: CASSIGIPSTGGRMNTEAFF. The part of the CDR3 DNA that was read is TGTGCCAGTAGTATAGGTATTCCAAGTACAGGGGGTCGGATGAACACTGAA.